The present T cell receptor (beta chain) was sequenced within a study of blood T cells in healthy people across ages. Germline assignment: CDR1 LGHNA and CDR2 YSLEER. The CDR3 runs to 16 residues. The V gene lost 4 bases and the J gene lost 0 bases, with 13 bases spanning the gap. The sample, 7.5 to 10 milliliters of peripheral blood, was drawn from each donor. Alongside a J-beta primer mix, a sample-barcoded 5' primer served in a second PCR lasting about 6 to 11 cycles. Each cDNA was tagged by a template-switch adaptor containing 12 random nucleotides. From the 5' RACE reads, TCRdb called clonotypes with MiXCR, one entry per CDR3 protein. Found here are about 1.4 million distinct CDR3 sequences, roughly 64% of them singletons; the top ten hold roughly 6.3%. This clonotype has only a few counts.

The chain combines TRBV4-3 with TRBJ1-3, with D possibly matching TRBD1 (5 bases). This TCR came from a young man in good health. Sequencing used blood. DNA of the CDR3: TGCGCCAGCAGCCCAGTACAGGCTATCTCTGGAAACACCATATATTTT. Amino acids: CASSPVQAISGNTIYF.